The 17 T cell receptor beta chains presented below share a single source sample, sequenced in a study of identifying expanded T cells in peripheral blood. Sequenced by immunoSEQ multiplex PCR; TCRdb stores in-frame clones only, minus some. Here the sample spans tens of thousands of clones, approximately 89% being singletons. Input material: blood. The receptors originated from a person between 18 and 69 years old in good health.

The V and J genes are TRBV6-5 and TRBJ2-5, with D perhaps TRBD2 (6 bases). There are 14 residues in the CDR3. Trimming stripped 5 bases from V and 1 base from J, with 11 bases between. Germline CDR1 is MNHEY and CDR2 is SVGAGI. This CDR3 is CASSRGRIQETQYF. In DNA, the CDR3 is TGTGCCAGCAGTCGAGGGAGGATCCAAGAGACCCAGTACTTC.

This rearrangement joins TRBV5-1 to TRBJ2-3, with D possibly matching TRBD1 (6 bases). The CDR3 is 15 residues long. The V gene lost 0 bases and the J gene lost 5 bases, with 13 bases spanning the gap. Germline values: CDR1 SGHRS, CDR2 YFSETQ. For the CDR3, the DNA is TGCGCCAGCAGCTTGGTGGGGGCGGGTATAGATACGCAGTATTTT. Amino acid sequence: CASSLVGAGIDTQYF.

The rearrangement joins TRBV27 to TRBJ2-1; 10 bases fit TRBD2. The ends lost 3 bases at V and 5 bases at J; junction bases unmatched: 4. Germline V gene data show CDR1 as MNHEY and CDR2 as SMNVEV (reference sequence). The CDR3 sequence is 15 residues long. CDR3 DNA: TGTGCCAGCAGTTTTAGCGGGGGGCGCAACAATGAGCAGTTCTTC. Translated, it gives CASSFSGGRNNEQFF.

The chain joins TRBV29-1 to TRBJ1-5; D is unresolved. Germline V gives CDR1 SQVTM, CDR2 ANQGSEA. The length of the CDR3 is 13 residues. V lost 0 bases, J lost 6 bases, and 9 bases lay in between. Here the CDR3 DNA reads TGCAGCGTTGAAGAGTCTTCGGGTCAGCCCCAGCATTTT. Protein product: CSVEESSGQPQHF.

This CDR3 reads CASSVSMTGQGGEQYF. In nucleotides, the CDR3 is TGTGCCAGCAGCGTCTCAATGACGGGACAGGGGGGAGAGCAGTACTTC. The chain joins TRBV9 to TRBJ2-7; 11 bases map to TRBD1. This CDR3 is built from 16 residues. Germline CDR1 and CDR2: SGDLS and YYNGEE. J lost 7 bases, V lost 2 bases, and 11 bases had no gene match.

Note on this clone: The junction and the germline gene differ at one end; a read error may be behind it. The chain couples TRBV28 to TRBJ1-2; 10 bases match TRBD1. The germline CDR1 and CDR2 sequences are MDHEN and SYDVKM. The CDR3 runs 15 residues. CDR3 DNA sequence: TGTGCCGGCAGTTTTCCTCTGACAGGGGGCGGCGGCTACACCTTC. Its translation: CAGSFPLTGGGGYTF.

DNA for the CDR3: TGTGCCAGCAGTTTACAGGGTGATAATTCACCCCTCCACTTT. It encodes CASSLQGDNSPLHF. The genes are TRBV6-5 and TRBJ1-6; D may be TRBD1 (6 bases). This CDR3 contains 14 residues. V dropped 4 bases and J dropped 5 bases, with 9 bases sitting between them. Per germline, CDR1 MNHEY and CDR2 SVGAGI.

This chain connects TRBV28 to TRBJ2-3; 11 bases are a match to TRBD2. The ends lost 5 bases at V and 2 bases at J; junction bases unmatched: 9. The germline CDR1 and CDR2 sequences are MDHEN and SYDVKM. This CDR3 has 17 amino acids. CDR3 nucleotides: TGTGCCAGCAGTACCCAACTAGCGGGAGTCACCACAGATACGCAGTATTTT. Translated, it gives CASSTQLAGVTTDTQYF.

This clone was recorded once. The chain combines TRBV11-2 with TRBJ1-6, with D unclear. There are 13 residues in the CDR3. Germline V gives CDR1 SGHAT, CDR2 FQNNGV. V was pared by 4 bases and J by 7 bases, with 8 bases between. This CDR3 is CASSSAGNSPLHF. The CDR3 coding sequence is TGTGCCAGCAGCTCGGCGGGAAATTCACCCCTCCACTTT. Complete variable domain (other parts from reference TRBV11-2 and TRBJ1-6): EAGVAQSPRYKIIEKRQSVAFWCNPISGHATLYWYQQILGQGPKLLIQFQNNGVVDDSQLPKDRFSAERLKGVDSTLKIQPAKLEDSAVYLCASSSAGNSPLHFGNGTRLTVT.

This clone was observed a single time. V gene TRBV5-6 combines with J gene TRBJ1-1, with D perhaps matching TRBD1 (5 bases). The CDR3 has 13 residues. CDR1 is SGHDT, CDR2 YYEEEE, per germline. V was shortened by 1 base and J by 10 bases, with 14 bases between the two germline ends. The CDR3 here is CASSLMPGRVAFF. CDR3 sequence (DNA): TGTGCCAGCAGCTTGATGCCAGGGAGGGTAGCTTTCTTT.

This clone is a singleton in its sample. V and J are TRBV6-6 and TRBJ2-5; D possibly uses TRBD1 or TRBD2 (6 bases each). Germline V lookup: CDR1 MNHNY, CDR2 SVGAGI (reference sequence). The CDR3 sequence is 13 residues long. Trimming pared 6 bases from V and 5 bases from J, leaving 13 bases between. CDR3: CASRLQGLETQYF. The CDR3, as DNA: TGTGCCAGCAGGCTACAGGGACTCGAGACCCAGTACTTC.

The rearrangement uses TRBV5-8 and TRBJ2-3; 7 bases line up with TRBD1. Germline V gene sequence: CDR1 SGHTS, CDR2 YDEGEE. CDR3 size: 15 residues. V lost 1 base and J lost 0; bases outside the gene matches: 2. In DNA form, the CDR3 reads TGTGCCAGCAGCTTGAGGGGGCAGAGCACAGATACGCAGTATTTT. It yields the protein CASSLRGQSTDTQYF.

This clone was recorded only once. The V and J genes are TRBV6-1 and TRBJ1-1; 9 bases agree with TRBD1. Germline V gives CDR1 MNHNS, CDR2 SASEGT. CDR3 length: 13 amino acids. V gave up 6 bases and J gave up 11 bases; unmatched junction bases: 10. The CDR3 DNA sequence: TGTGCCAGCAGCGGGACAGGGATTTCGTGGGCTTTCTTT. Translation: CASSGTGISWAFF.

The rearrangement joins TRBV4-3 to TRBJ2-2; weak D call: TRBD2 (5 bases). Per germline, CDR1 LGHNA and CDR2 YSLEER. The CDR3 spans 15 residues. V was shortened by 1 base and J by 5 bases, with 11 bases between the two germline ends. The CDR3 DNA reads as TGCGCCAGCAGCCAAGGGAACGGAGGAACCGGGGAGCTGTTTTTT. Its protein is CASSQGNGGTGELFF.

This clone was detected only a few times. This chain links TRBV18 with TRBJ1-2; 9 nucleotides line up with TRBD1. The germline gives CDR1 KGHSH, CDR2 LQKENI. V was pared by 1 base and J by 7 bases, with 10 bases of the junction left unmatched. The CDR3 length is 16 residues. DNA of the CDR3: TGTGCCAGCTCACCACTTATGGGACAGGGAGATAGTGGCTACACCTTC. Translating gives CASSPLMGQGDSGYTF.

The chain links TRBV6-1 to TRBJ2-7; D may correspond to TRBD1 or TRBD2 (6 bases each). Deletions cut 5 bases from V and 5 bases from J, with 16 bases between. Germline values: CDR1 MNHNS, CDR2 SASEGT. This CDR3 has 14 amino acids. CDR3 nucleotides: TGTGCCAGCAGTCTAGGCGGGAACAGGGACGAGCAGTACTTC. Encoded protein: CASSLGGNRDEQYF.

This rearrangement joins TRBV5-6 to TRBJ2-5; D not certain. Per germline, CDR1 SGHDT and CDR2 YYEEEE. The CDR3 loop spans 13 amino acids. V was trimmed by 3 bases and J by 2 bases, leaving 8 bases between them. The CDR3: CASSYGIQETQYF. The CDR3 coding sequence is TGTGCCAGCAGCTATGGGATTCAAGAGACCCAGTACTTC.